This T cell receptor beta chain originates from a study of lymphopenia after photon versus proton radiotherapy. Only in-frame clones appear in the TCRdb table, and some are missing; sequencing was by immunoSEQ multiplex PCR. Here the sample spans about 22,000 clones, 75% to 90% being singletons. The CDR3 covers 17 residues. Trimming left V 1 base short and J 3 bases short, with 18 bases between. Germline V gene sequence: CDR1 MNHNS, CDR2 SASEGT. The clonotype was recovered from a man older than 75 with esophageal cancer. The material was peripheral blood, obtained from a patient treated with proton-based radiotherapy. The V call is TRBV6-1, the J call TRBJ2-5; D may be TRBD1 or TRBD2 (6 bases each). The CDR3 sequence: CASSEERGRPGEETQYF. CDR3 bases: TGTGCCAGCAGTGAAGAAAGAGGGAGGCCAGGGGAAGAGACCCAGTACTTC.